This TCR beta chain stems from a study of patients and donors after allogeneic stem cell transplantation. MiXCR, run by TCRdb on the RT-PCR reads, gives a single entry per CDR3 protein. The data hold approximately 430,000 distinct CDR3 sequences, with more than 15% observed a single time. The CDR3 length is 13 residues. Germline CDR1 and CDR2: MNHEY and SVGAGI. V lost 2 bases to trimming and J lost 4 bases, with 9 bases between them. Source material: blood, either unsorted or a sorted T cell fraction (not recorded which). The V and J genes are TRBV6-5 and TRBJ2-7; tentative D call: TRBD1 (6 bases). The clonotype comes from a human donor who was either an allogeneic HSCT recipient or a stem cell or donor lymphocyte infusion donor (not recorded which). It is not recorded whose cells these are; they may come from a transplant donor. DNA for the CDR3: TGTGCCAGCAGTTACAGGGGGAAATACGAGCAGTACTTC. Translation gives CASSYRGKYEQYF.